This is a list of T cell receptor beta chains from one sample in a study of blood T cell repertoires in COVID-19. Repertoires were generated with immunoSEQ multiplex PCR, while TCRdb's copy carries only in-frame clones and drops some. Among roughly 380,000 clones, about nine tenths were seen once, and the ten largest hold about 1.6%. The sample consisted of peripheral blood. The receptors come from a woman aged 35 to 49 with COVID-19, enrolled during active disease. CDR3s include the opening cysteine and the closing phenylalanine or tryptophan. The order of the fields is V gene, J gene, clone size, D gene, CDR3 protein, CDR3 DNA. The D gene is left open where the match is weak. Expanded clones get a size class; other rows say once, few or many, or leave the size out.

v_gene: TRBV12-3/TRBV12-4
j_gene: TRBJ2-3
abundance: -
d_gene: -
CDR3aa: CASSPGTDTQYF
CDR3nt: TGTGCCAGCAGTCCCGGGACAGATACGCAGTATTTT

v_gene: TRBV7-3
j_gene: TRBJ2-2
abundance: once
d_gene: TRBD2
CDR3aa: CASSPGGTANTGELFF
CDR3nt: TGTGCCAGCAGCCCGGGGGGGACCGCAAACACCGGGGAGCTGTTTTTT

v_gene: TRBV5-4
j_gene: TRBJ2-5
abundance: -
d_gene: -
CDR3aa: CASSRGVLSHQETQYF
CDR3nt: TGTGCCAGCAGTCGGGGAGTTTTAAGCCACCAAGAGACCCAGTACTTC

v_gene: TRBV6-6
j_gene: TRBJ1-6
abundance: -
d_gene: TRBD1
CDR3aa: CASTQGGQWGSPLHF
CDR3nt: TGTGCCAGCACCCAGGGGGGACAGTGGGGTTCACCCCTCCACTTT

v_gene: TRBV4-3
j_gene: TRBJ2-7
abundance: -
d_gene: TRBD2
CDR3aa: CASSQSSGGDPYEQYF
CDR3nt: TGCGCCAGCAGCCAGTCTAGCGGGGGGGACCCCTACGAGCAGTACTTC

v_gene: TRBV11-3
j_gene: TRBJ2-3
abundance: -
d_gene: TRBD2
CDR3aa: CASSPSGGTDTQYF
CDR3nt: TGTGCCAGCAGCCCCAGCGGGGGCACAGATACGCAGTATTTT

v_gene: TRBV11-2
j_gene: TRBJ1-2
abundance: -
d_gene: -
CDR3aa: CASSQSGGGRDYYGYTF
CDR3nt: TGTGCCAGCAGCCAATCTGGGGGGGGCAGGGATTACTATGGCTACACCTTC

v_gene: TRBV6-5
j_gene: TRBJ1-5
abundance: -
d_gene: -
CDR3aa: CASSSHSQPNQPQHF
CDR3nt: TGTGCCAGCAGTTCCCACAGCCAGCCCAATCAGCCCCAGCATTTT

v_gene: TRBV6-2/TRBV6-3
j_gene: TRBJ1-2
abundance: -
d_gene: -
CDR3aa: CASSRGVHGYTF
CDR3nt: TGTGCCAGCAGCCGCGGGGTCCATGGCTACACCTTC

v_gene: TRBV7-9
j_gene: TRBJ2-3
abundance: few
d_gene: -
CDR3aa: CASSLSLAADTQYF
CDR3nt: TGTGCCAGCAGTCTTAGCCTAGCCGCAGATACGCAGTATTTT

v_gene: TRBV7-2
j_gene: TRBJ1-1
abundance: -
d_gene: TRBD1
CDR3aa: CASSFRDRGTEAFF
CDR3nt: TGTGCCAGCAGCTTCCGGGACAGGGGAACTGAAGCTTTCTTT

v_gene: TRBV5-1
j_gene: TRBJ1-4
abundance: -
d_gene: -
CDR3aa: CASRPGPTNEKLFF
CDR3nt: TGCGCCAGCAGACCAGGGCCAACTAATGAAAAACTGTTTTTT

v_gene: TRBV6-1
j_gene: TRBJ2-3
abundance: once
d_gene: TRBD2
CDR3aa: CASSEVWREITDTQYF
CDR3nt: TGTGCCAGCAGTGAAGTCTGGCGGGAGATCACAGATACGCAGTATTTT

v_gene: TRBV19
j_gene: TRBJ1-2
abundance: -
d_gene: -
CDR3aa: CASSTQSYGYTF
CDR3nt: TGTGCCAGTAGTACCCAATCCTATGGCTACACCTTC

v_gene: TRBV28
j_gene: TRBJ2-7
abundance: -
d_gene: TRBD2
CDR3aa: CASSSIAGPSYEQYF
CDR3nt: TGTGCCAGCAGTTCCATAGCGGGCCCTTCCTACGAGCAGTACTTC

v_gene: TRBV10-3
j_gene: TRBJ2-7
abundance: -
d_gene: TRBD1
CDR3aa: CAIRTLDRVGEQYF
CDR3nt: TGTGCCATCAGAACCCTCGACAGGGTTGGGGAGCAGTACTTC

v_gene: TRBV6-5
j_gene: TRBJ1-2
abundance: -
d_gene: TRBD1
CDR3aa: CASTKGQANYGYTF
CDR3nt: TGTGCCAGCACGAAGGGACAGGCGAACTATGGCTACACCTTC

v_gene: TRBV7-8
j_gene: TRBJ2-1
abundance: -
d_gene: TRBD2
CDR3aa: CASSFAMVAGGSYNEQFF
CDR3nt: TGTGCCAGCAGCTTCGCCATGGTGGCGGGAGGCTCCTACAATGAGCAGTTCTTC

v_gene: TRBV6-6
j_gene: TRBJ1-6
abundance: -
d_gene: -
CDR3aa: CASWGGNSPLHF
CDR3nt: TGTGCCAGCTGGGGGGGTAATTCACCCCTCCACTTT

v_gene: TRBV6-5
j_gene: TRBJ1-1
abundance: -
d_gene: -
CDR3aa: CASSTLEPSRAEAFF
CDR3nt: TGTGCCAGCAGCACCCTAGAGCCATCAAGAGCTGAAGCTTTCTTT

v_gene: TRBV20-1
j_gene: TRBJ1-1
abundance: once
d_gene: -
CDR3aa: CSASGQGARNTEAFF
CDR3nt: TGCAGTGCCAGTGGGCAGGGCGCCAGGAACACTGAAGCTTTCTTT

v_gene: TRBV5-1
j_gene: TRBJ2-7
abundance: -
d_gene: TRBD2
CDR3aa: CASSWTSGDHEQYF
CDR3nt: TGCGCCAGCAGCTGGACTAGCGGGGACCACGAGCAGTACTTC

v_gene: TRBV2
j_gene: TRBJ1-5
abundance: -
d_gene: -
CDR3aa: CASSDDRSNQPQHF
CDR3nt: TGTGCCAGCAGCGATGACAGGAGCAATCAGCCCCAGCATTTT

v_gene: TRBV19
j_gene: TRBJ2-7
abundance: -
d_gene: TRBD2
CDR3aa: CASSMILAGGISTYEQYF
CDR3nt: TGTGCCAGTAGTATGATACTAGCGGGGGGGATCTCAACCTACGAGCAGTACTTC

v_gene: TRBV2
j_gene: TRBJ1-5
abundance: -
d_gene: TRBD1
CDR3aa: CASNGQGSNQPQHF
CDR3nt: TGTGCCAGCAACGGACAGGGAAGCAATCAGCCCCAGCATTTT

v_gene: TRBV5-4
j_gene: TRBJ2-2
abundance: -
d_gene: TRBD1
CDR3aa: CASSRPGTGDTGELFF
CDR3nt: TGTGCCAGCAGCCGTCCCGGGACAGGGGACACCGGGGAGCTGTTTTTT

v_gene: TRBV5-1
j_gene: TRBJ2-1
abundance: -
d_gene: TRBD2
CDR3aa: CASSPASGGVNEQFF
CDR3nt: TGCGCCAGCAGCCCGGCTAGCGGGGGCGTCAATGAGCAGTTCTTC

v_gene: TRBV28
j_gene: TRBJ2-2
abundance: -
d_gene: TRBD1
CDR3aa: CASSSGGAPRTGELFF
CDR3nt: TGTGCCAGCAGTTCAGGGGGCGCCCCGAGGACCGGGGAGCTGTTTTTT

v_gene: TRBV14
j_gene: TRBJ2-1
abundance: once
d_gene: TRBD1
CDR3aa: CASSQDWDRDNEQFF
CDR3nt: TGTGCCAGCAGCCAAGATTGGGACAGAGACAATGAGCAGTTCTTC

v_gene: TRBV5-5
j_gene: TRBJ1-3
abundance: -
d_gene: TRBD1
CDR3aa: CASSLNRGRNTIYF
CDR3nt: TGTGCCAGCAGCTTAAACAGGGGTAGAAACACCATATATTTT

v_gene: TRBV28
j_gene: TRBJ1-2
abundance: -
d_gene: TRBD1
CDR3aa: CASSVSGQGSYGYTF
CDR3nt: TGTGCCAGCAGTGTCTCGGGACAGGGGTCCTATGGCTACACCTTC

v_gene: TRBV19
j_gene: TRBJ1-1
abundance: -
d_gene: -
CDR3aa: CASSRGMNTEAFF
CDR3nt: TGTGCCAGTAGCAGGGGCATGAACACTGAAGCTTTCTTT

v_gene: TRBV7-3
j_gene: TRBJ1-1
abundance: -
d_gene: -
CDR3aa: CARPTSTYRDPRARGNTEAFF
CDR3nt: TGTGCCAGACCTACCTCCACCTACCGGGATCCCCGAGCCCGAGGGAACACTGAAGCTTTCTTT

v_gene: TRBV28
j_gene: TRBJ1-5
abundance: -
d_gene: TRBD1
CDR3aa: CASSRGSRGLNQPQHF
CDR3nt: TGTGCCAGCAGTCGAGGGTCCAGGGGGCTTAATCAGCCCCAGCATTTT

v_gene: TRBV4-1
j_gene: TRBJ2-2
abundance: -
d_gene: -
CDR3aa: CASSHSTGSGELFF
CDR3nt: TGCGCCAGCAGCCATTCAACAGGGTCCGGGGAGCTGTTTTTT

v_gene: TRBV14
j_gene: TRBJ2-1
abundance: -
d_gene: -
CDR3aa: CASSQEGAGNYNEQFF
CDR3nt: TGTGCCAGCAGCCAAGAAGGGGCAGGGAACTACAATGAGCAGTTCTTC

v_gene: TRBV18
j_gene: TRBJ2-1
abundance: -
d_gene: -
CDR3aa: CASSPDWNEQFF
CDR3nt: TGTGCCAGCTCACCCGACTGGAATGAGCAGTTCTTC

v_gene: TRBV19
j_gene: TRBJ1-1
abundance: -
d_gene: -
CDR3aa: CASSEPRVSGTEAFF
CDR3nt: TGTGCCAGTAGTGAGCCAAGGGTCTCGGGGACTGAAGCTTTCTTT

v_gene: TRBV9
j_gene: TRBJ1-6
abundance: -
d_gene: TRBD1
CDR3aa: CASSPQGDRDSTTPLHF
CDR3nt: TGTGCCAGCAGCCCCCAGGGCGACCGGGACAGCACTACACCCCTCCACTTT

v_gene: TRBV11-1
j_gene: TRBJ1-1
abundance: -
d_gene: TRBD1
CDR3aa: CASSLWTGVGSTEAFF
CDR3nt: TGTGCCAGCAGCTTATGGACAGGGGTTGGTAGCACTGAAGCTTTCTTT

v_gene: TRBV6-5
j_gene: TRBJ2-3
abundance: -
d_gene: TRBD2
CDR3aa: CASSYFGGGTDTQYF
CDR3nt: TGTGCCAGCAGTTACTTTGGGGGGGGCACAGATACGCAGTATTTT

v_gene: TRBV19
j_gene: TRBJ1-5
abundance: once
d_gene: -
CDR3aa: CASGTVNQPQHF
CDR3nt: TGTGCCAGTGGAACAGTCAATCAGCCCCAGCATTTT

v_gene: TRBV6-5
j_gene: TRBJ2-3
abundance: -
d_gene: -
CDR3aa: CAGAGPDTQYF
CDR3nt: TGTGCCGGAGCAGGGCCCGATACGCAGTATTTT

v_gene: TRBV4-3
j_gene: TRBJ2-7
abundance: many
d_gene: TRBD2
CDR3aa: CASSLATSGSRSEQYF
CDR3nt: TGCGCCAGCAGCCTCGCGACTAGCGGGAGTAGAAGCGAGCAGTACTTC

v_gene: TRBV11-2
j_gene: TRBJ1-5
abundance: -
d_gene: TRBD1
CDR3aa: CASSLNRGQGPQHF
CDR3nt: TGTGCCAGCAGCTTAAACAGGGGGCAGGGGCCCCAGCATTTT

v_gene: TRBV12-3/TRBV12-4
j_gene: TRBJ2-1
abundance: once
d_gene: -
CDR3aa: CASSFRGQYEQFF
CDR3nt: TGTGCCAGCAGTTTCCGAGGCCAATATGAGCAGTTCTTC

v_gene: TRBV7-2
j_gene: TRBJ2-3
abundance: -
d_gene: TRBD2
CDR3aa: CASSVTSGGSGPDTQYF
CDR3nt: TGTGCCAGCAGCGTCACTAGCGGGGGGTCGGGGCCAGATACGCAGTATTTT

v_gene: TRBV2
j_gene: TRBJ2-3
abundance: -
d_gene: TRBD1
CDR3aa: CASSRTFTDRGKTDTQYF
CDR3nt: TGTGCCAGCAGTCGAACCTTCACAGACAGGGGGAAGACAGATACGCAGTATTTT

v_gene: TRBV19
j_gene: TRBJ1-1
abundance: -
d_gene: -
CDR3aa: CASSIQGRNTEAFF
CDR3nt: TGTGCCAGTAGTATACAGGGGAGAAACACTGAAGCTTTCTTT

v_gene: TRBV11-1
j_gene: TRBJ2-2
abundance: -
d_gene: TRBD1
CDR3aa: CASSLTTGTGELFF
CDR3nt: TGTGCCAGCAGCCTAACGACAGGGACCGGGGAGCTGTTTTTT

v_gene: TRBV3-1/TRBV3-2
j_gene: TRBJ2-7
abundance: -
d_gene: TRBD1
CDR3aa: CASSRPGQGRNEQYF
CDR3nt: TGTGCCAGCAGCCGGCCGGGACAGGGAAGGAACGAGCAGTACTTC

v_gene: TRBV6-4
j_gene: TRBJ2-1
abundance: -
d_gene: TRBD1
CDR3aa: CASSVTGAGEQFF
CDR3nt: TGTGCCAGCAGTGTGACAGGGGCCGGGGAGCAGTTCTTC

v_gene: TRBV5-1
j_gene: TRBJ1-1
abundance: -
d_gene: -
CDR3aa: CASSLSGGNAEAFF
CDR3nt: TGCGCCAGCAGCTTGAGCGGGGGGAACGCTGAAGCTTTCTTT